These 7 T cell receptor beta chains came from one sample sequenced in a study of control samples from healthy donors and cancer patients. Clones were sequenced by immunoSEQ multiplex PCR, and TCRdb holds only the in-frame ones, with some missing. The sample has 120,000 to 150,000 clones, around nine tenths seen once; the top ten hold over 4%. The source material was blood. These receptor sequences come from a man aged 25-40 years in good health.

CDR3 sequence reads: CASTPGIGGEPSYEQYF. DNA of the CDR3: TGTGCCAGCACCCCCGGGATTGGGGGCGAACCCTCCTACGAGCAGTACTTC. The chain combines TRBV7-9 with TRBJ2-7; D perhaps matches TRBD1 (6 bases). V lost 7 bases, J lost 0 bases, and 22 bases lay in between. This CDR3 contains 17 residues. CDR1 is SEHNR and CDR2 is FQNEAQ in the germline V gene (reference sequence). Full variable domain (remainder filled in from reference TRBV7-9 and TRBJ2-7): DTGVSQNPRHKITKRGQNVTFRCDPISEHNRLYWYRQTLGQGPEFLTYFQNEAQLEKSRLLSDRFSAERPKGSFSTLEIQRTEQGDSAMYLCASTPGIGGEPSYEQYFGPGTRLTVT.

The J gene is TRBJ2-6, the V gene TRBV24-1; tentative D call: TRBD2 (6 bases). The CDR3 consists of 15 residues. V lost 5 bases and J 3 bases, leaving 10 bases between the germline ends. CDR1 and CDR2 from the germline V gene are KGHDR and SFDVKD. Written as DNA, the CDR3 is TGTGCCACCAGTGGGGGGGTATTTGGGGCCAACGTCCTGACTTTC. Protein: CATSGGVFGANVLTF.

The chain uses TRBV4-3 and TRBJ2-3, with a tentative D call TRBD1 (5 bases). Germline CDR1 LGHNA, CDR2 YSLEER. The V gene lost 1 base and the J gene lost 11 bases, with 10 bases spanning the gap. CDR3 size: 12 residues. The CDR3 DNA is TGCGCCAGCAGCCAAGGATCAAGGGGGCAGTATTTT. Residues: CASSQGSRGQYF.

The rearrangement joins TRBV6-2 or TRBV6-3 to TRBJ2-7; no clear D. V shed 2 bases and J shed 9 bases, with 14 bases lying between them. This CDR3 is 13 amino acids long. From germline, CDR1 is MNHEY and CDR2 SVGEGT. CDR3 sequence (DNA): TGTGCCAGCAGTTACCTTTTATTGATCGGGCAGTACTTC. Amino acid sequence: CASSYLLLIGQYF.

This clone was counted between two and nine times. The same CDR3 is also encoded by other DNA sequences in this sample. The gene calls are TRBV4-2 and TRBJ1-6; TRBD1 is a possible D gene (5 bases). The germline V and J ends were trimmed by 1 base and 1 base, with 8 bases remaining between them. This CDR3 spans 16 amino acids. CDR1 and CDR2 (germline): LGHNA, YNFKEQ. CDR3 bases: TGTGCCAGCAGCCAAGCTCAGGGTTCCTATAATTCACCCCTCCACTTT. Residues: CASSQAQGSYNSPLHF.

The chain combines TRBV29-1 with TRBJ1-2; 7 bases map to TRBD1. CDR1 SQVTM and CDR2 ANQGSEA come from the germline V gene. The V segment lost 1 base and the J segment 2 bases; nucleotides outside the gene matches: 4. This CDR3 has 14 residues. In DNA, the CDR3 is TGCAGCGTTGAAGGCGGACAGGAAAACTATGGCTACACCTTC. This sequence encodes CSVEGGQENYGYTF. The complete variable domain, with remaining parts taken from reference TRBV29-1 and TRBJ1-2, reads SAVISQKPSRDICQRGTSLTIQCQVDSQVTMMFWYRQQPGQSLTLIATANQGSEATYESGFVIDKFPISRPNLTFSTLTVSNMSPEDSSIYLCSVEGGQENYGYTFGSGTRLTVV.

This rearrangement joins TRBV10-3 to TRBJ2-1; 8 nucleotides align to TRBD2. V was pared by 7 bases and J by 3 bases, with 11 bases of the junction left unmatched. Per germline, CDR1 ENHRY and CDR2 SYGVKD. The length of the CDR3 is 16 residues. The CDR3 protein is CAITERLAGNYNEQFF. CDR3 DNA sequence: TGTGCCATCACCGAGAGGTTAGCGGGGAACTACAATGAGCAGTTCTTC.